This T cell receptor (beta chain) originates from a study of cytomegalovirus exposure and HLA in healthy donors. The CDR3 is 15 residues long. Germline lookup yields CDR1 MDHEN and CDR2 SYDVKM. Trimming shortened V by 6 bases and J by 1 base, and 15 bases separated the two germline ends. Worth noting for this clone: The antigen remains undetermined.

Study observations and caveats: There were some 150 TCR beta chains listed as cytomegalovirus-associated.

Both 60 Vbeta primers and 13 Jbeta primers went into the PCR. Method: immunoSEQ multiplex PCR; TCRdb's copy keeps in-frame clones and lacks some. The data hold around 190,000 clones, with around 77% observed a single time. Healthy bone marrow donors made up the donors. Though probably carrying unrecorded immune exposures, donors were nominally healthy at sampling. The source material was PBMCs. The receptor was derived from a young man in good health and CMV-seronegative. The chain is built from TRBV28 and TRBJ2-5; a possible D gene is TRBD2 (6 bases). CDR3 in DNA: TGTGCCAGCAGCATCCGTGGGGGAGGCCAAGAGACCCAGTACTTC. Translated: CASSIRGGGQETQYF.